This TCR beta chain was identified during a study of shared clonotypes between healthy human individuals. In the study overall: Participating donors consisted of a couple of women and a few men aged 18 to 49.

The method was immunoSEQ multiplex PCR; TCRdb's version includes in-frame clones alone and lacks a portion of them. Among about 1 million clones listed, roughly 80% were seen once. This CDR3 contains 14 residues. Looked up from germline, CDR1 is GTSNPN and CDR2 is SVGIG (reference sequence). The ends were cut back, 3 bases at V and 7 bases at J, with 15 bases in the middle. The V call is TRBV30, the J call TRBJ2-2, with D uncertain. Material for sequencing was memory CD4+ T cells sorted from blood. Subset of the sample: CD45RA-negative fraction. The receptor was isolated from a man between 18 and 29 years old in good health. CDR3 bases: TGTGCCTGGAGCGCTGGGCCTAGTATCGGGGAGCTGTTTTTT. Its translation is CAWSAGPSIGELFF.